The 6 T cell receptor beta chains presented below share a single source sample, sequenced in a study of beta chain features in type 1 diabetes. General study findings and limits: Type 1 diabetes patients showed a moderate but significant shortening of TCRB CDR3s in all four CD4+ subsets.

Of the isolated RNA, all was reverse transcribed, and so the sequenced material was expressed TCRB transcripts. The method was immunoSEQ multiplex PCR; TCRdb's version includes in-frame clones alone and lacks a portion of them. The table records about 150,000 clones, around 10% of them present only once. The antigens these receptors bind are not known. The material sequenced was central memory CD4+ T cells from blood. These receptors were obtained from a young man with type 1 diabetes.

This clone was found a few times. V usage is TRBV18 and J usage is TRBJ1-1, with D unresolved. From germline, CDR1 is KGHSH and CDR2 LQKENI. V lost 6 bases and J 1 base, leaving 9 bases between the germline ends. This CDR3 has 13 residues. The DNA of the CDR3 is TGTGCCAGCTCGAAAGACACGAACACTGAAGCTTTCTTT. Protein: CASSKDTNTEAFF.

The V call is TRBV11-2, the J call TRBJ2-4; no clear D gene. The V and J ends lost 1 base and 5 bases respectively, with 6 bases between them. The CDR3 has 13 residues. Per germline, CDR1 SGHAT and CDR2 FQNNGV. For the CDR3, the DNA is TGTGCCAGCAGCTTAGTGGAGCAAAACATTCAGTACTTC. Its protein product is CASSLVEQNIQYF.

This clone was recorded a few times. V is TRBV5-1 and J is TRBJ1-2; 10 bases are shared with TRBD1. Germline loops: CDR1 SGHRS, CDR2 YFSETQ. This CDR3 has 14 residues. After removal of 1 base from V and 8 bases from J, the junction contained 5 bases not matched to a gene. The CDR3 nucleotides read TGCGCCAGCAGCTTGTCAAGGGACAGGGGCGGCTACACCTTC. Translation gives CASSLSRDRGGYTF.

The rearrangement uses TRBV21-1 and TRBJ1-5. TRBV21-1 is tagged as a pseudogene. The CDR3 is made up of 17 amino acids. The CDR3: CASSMSGYRSSNQPQHF. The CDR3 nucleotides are TGTGCCAGCAGCATGAGCGGGTACAGGAGTAGCAATCAGCCCCAGCATTTT.

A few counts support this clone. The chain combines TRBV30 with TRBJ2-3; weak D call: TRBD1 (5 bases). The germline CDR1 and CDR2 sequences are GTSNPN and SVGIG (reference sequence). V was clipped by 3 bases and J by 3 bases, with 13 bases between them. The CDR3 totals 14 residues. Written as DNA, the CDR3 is TGTGCCTGGAGCAAAGGGGTAGCAACAGATACGCAGTATTTT. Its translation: CAWSKGVATDTQYF.

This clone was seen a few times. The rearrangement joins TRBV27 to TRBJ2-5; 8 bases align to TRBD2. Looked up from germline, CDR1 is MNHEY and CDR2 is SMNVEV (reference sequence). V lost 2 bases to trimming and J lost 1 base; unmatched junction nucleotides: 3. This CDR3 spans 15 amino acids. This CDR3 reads CASSLSSGTQETQYF. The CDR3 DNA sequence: TGTGCCAGCAGTTTAAGTAGCGGGACCCAAGAGACCCAGTACTTC.